Listed below are T cell receptor beta chains from one sample, sequenced in a study of long-term antiretroviral therapy in people with HIV. Repertoires were generated with immunoSEQ multiplex PCR, while TCRdb's copy carries only in-frame clones and drops some. Of roughly 17,000 clones listed, 91% are singletons. The input for sequencing was unsorted PBMCs, taken 3 years after starting antiretroviral therapy. These receptor sequences come from a man between 45 and 60 years old with HIV. CDR3s include the opening cysteine and the closing phenylalanine or tryptophan. A D gene is named only where the DNA matches it firmly. Clone size is given for some rows only: seen once, a few or many times, or a class if the clone is expanded.

clone size | J gene | V gene | D gene | CDR3 DNA | CDR3 protein
once | TRBJ1-2 | TRBV11-1 | TRBD1 | TGTGCCAGCAGCTTACTGACAGGGACGGATGGCTACACCTTC | CASSLLTGTDGYTF
. | TRBJ1-4 | TRBV6-6 | . | TGTGCCAGCTACGGCGGCCCCGTTGAAAAACTGTTTTTT | CASYGGPVEKLFF
. | TRBJ2-6 | TRBV13 | . | TGTGCCAGCAGCCGAAAGGTTGGGGACCGCGGCTCTGGGGCCAACGTCCTGACTTTC | CASSRKVGDRGSGANVLTF
. | TRBJ2-7 | TRBV4-2 | . | TGTGCCAGCAGCCAGGAGCCGGGCTCGACGGACAACGAGCAGTACTTC | CASSQEPGSTDNEQYF
few | TRBJ2-3 | TRBV10-3 | TRBD2 | TGTGCCATCAGTGAGACTAGCGGGAGCACAGATACGCAGTATTTT | CAISETSGSTDTQYF
once | TRBJ1-3 | TRBV4-1 | . | TGCGCCAGCAGCCAAGAGGGAGATGGAAACACCATATATTTT | CASSQEGDGNTIYF
. | TRBJ2-7 | TRBV5-8 | . | TGTGCCAGCAGCCTGCTGGTTGTCGGTTACTCCTACGAGCAGTACTTC | CASSLLVVGYSYEQYF
. | TRBJ2-2 | TRBV29-1 | . | TGCAGCGTGGAGGGGAGGGACAAGAACACCGGGGAGCTGTTTTTT | CSVEGRDKNTGELFF
. | TRBJ1-1 | TRBV11-3 | . | TGTGCCAGCAGCCGCCGGCAGAACACTGAAGCTTTCTTT | CASSRRQNTEAFF
. | TRBJ2-7 | TRBV6-5 | . | TGTGCCAGCAGTTACAGACACCCCTCCTACGAGCAGTACTTC | CASSYRHPSYEQYF
. | TRBJ2-7 | TRBV5-6 | . | TGTGCCAGCAGTAAGGCCGCGGGGAGCCACGAGCAGTACTTC | CASSKAAGSHEQYF
. | TRBJ1-6 | TRBV4-3 | . | TGCGCCAGCAGCCAAGATTCAGGGTTTAATTCACCCCTCCACTTT | CASSQDSGFNSPLHF
. | TRBJ2-7 | TRBV28 | . | TGTGCCAGCAGTTTAGCGTTATCCTACGAGCAGTACTTC | CASSLALSYEQYF
. | TRBJ2-2 | TRBV4-3 | . | TGCGCCAGCAGCCAAGATCGGGTGGCGGATACGAACACCGGGGAGCTGTTTTTT | CASSQDRVADTNTGELFF
. | TRBJ2-7 | TRBV19 | TRBD2 | TGTGCCAGTAGTATCGGCTCGGGGGGATCCTACGAGCAGTACTTC | CASSIGSGGSYEQYF
. | TRBJ2-7 | TRBV28 | TRBD1 | TGTGCCAGCACGACAGGGCCCTACGAGCAGTACTTC | CASTTGPYEQYF
. | TRBJ2-7 | TRBV6-1 | TRBD1 | TGTGCCAGCAGTGTGGGACAGTGGAGCTCCTACGAGCAGTACTTC | CASSVGQWSSYEQYF
once | TRBJ2-7 | TRBV29-1 | . | TGCAGCACCCGGGACACGTACGAGCAGTACTTC | CSTRDTYEQYF
. | TRBJ2-3 | TRBV7-2 | TRBD2 | TGTGCCAGCAGCTTAAGGCCTAGCGGGGGCATCACAGATACGCAGTATTTT | CASSLRPSGGITDTQYF
. | TRBJ2-7 | TRBV9 | . | TGTGCCAGCAGCGTGACTCCCTACGAGCAGTACTTC | CASSVTPYEQYF
. | TRBJ2-2 | TRBV30 | TRBD2 | TGTGCCTGGAGCCCGGGGGGGTCCGGGGAGCTGTTTTTT | CAWSPGGSGELFF
few | TRBJ2-7 | TRBV6-5 | TRBD1 | TGTGCCAGCAGGGGACAGTTGGCCACCTACGAGCAGTACTTC | CASRGQLATYEQYF
. | TRBJ2-3 | TRBV18 | . | TGTGCCAGCTCACCCGAAGGGGCCATCACAGATACGCAGTATTTT | CASSPEGAITDTQYF
. | TRBJ2-1 | TRBV28 | . | TGTGCCAGCAGTTCCCGTTACAATGAGCAGTTCTTC | CASSSRYNEQFF
. | TRBJ2-7 | TRBV18 | TRBD2 | TGTGCCAGCTCACTAAGCGGGGCGGCGTTCGACGAGCAGTACTTC | CASSLSGAAFDEQYF
. | TRBJ1-5 | TRBV4-1 | TRBD1 | TGCGCCAGCAGCCAAGAGGGCAGGGGGGCAAATCAGCCCCAGCATTTT | CASSQEGRGANQPQHF
. | TRBJ2-2 | TRBV7-9 | . | TGTGCCAGCAGCTACCAGGCAACCGGGGAGCTGTTTTTT | CASSYQATGELFF
. | TRBJ2-7 | TRBV18 | . | TGTGCCAGCTCACCACTTCGAGGCGTAAACTACGAGCAGTACTTC | CASSPLRGVNYEQYF
. | TRBJ1-6 | TRBV6-4 | TRBD1 | TGTGCCAGCAGTTCAGGGGGGAATTCACCCCTCCACTTT | CASSSGGNSPLHF
. | TRBJ1-1 | TRBV2 | . | TGTGCCAGCATAAGGGGCAGGAACACTGAAGCTTTCTTT | CASIRGRNTEAFF
. | TRBJ1-2 | TRBV7-9 | . | TGTGCCAGCAGCTCGACCGCTAACTATGGCTACACCTTC | CASSSTANYGYTF
. | TRBJ2-7 | TRBV15 | TRBD2 | TGTGCCACCAGCAGAGATCAGAGGACTAGCTATGAGCAGTACTTC | CATSRDQRTSYEQYF
. | TRBJ2-7 | TRBV28 | TRBD1 | TGTGCCAGCACGACATGGGACAGCACCTACGAGCAGTACTTC | CASTTWDSTYEQYF
. | TRBJ2-6 | TRBV6-6 | TRBD2 | TGTGCCAGCAATCGGGGGGACGGACCTGGGGCCAACGTCCTGACTTTC | CASNRGDGPGANVLTF
. | TRBJ1-2 | TRBV6-5 | . | TGTGCCAGCAGCCCTCCAGGGGTTAACTATGGCTACACCTTC | CASSPPGVNYGYTF
. | TRBJ2-7 | TRBV5-5 | . | TGTGCCAGCAGCTTGACGGGGATGGGCGAGCAGTACTTC | CASSLTGMGEQYF
. | TRBJ2-7 | TRBV30 | TRBD1 | TGTGCCTGGAGTCTGGGGACAGGGGGTTACGAGCAGTACTTC | CAWSLGTGGYEQYF
. | TRBJ1-1 | TRBV29-1 | TRBD1 | TGCAGCGTTGACAAGGACAGGCGTCTGAACACTGAAGCTTTCTTT | CSVDKDRRLNTEAFF
. | TRBJ1-6 | TRBV27 | . | TGTGCCAGCAGTCCAACAGGTTCACCCCTCCACTTT | CASSPTGSPLHF
. | TRBJ1-5 | TRBV19 | TRBD1 | TGTGCCAGTAGAGGGGGCAGGCAGCCCCAGCATTTT | CASRGGRQPQHF
once | TRBJ1-1 | TRBV30 | . | TGTGCCTGGAGGACGGGGGGCACTGAAGCTTTCTTT | CAWRTGGTEAFF
few | TRBJ1-2 | TRBV11-2 | TRBD1 | TGTGCCAGCAGCTTTTCCGGGACAGGGGGTGATGGCTACACCTTC | CASSFSGTGGDGYTF
. | TRBJ1-1 | TRBV18 | . | TGTGCCAGCTCACCGGGTGCCGGGACTAACACTGAAGCTTTCTTT | CASSPGAGTNTEAFF
. | TRBJ2-3 | TRBV7-2 | TRBD2 | TGTGCCAGCAGCGACTCCGGGACTACTACGCAGTATTTT | CASSDSGTTTQYF
. | TRBJ2-3 | TRBV10-3 | TRBD1 | TGTGCCATCAGAGTCGACCGGGACAGGGGGATGGAGGGAGGGTTCACAGATACGCAGTATTTT | CAIRVDRDRGMEGGFTDTQYF